This T cell receptor (beta chain) was sequenced in a study of cytomegalovirus exposure and HLA in healthy donors. The PCR contained 60 Vbeta and 13 Jbeta primers. Measured with immunoSEQ multiplex PCR; TCRdb has only the in-frame clones, and not every one. The sample has tens of thousands of clones, about three quarters seen once; the top ten hold 4% to 4.5%. This CDR3 is built from 15 residues. V trimming: 5 bases; J trimming: 4 bases; junction bases outside the gene matches: 5. Germline V gives CDR1 SGHVS, CDR2 FNYEAQ. V is TRBV7-6 and J is TRBJ2-5, with 12 positions matching TRBD2. Sequenced input: PBMCs. This sequence originates from a man aged 35 to 55 in good health and CMV-seronegative. CDR3 DNA: TGTGCCAGCAGCCCCCTAGCGGGAGGGATAGAGACCCAGTACTTC. Its translation: CASSPLAGGIETQYF.